The source of this T cell receptor beta chain is a study of response to subunit inactivated influenza vaccine. Study-level findings and limits: After each seasonal influenza vaccination, few new T cells are recruited, the authors suggested.

TCRdb re-derived calls from the RT-PCR reads in MiXCR, one entry per CDR3 protein. The sample has more than 700,000 distinct CDR3 sequences; about 20% are singletons. Turning to this clonotype: Antigen unknown.

The CDR3 has 15 residues. Germline V gene data show CDR1 as MNHEY and CDR2 as SMNVEV (reference sequence). V shed 5 bases and J 1 base; nucleotides not matched to a gene: 7. The V call is TRBV27, the J call TRBJ1-1; 7 bases are a match to TRBD1. This specimen consisted of PBMCs from blood, obtained less than 6 days after vaccination. This clonotype originated in a man aged 50 to 59 who received an inactivated influenza vaccine. Written as DNA, the CDR3 is TGTGCCAGCAGTCTAGGACAGGTTCCGAACACTGAAGCTTTCTTT. Amino acids: CASSLGQVPNTEAFF.